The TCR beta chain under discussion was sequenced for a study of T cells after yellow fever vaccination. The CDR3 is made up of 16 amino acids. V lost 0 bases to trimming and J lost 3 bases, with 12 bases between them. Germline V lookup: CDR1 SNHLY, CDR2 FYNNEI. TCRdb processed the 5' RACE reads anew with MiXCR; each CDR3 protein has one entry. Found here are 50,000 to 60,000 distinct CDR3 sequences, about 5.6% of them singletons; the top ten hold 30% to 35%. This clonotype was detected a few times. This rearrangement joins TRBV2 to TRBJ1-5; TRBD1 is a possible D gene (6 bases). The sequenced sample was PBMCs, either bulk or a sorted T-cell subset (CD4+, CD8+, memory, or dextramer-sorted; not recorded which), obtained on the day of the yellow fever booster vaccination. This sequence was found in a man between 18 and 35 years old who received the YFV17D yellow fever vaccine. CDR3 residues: CASSEASWDNNQPQHF. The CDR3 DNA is TGTGCCAGCAGTGAAGCGAGTTGGGACAACAATCAGCCCCAGCATTTT.